The 4 T cell receptor beta chains given below trace back to one sample, sequenced in a study of tumor-infiltrating lymphocytes in primary liver carcinoma. Making TCR beta cDNA involved approximately 0.5 ug total RNA and a constant-region primer. The TCR beta library was amplified through three nested multiplex PCR rounds in a modified ARM-PCR procedure. In the first two PCR rounds, TRBV1-TRBV30 forward primers were paired with a C-beta reverse primer, and each round lasted about 9 cycles. TCRdb passed the multiplex PCR reads through MiXCR, listing each CDR3 protein once. The repertoire has 150,000 to 200,000 distinct CDR3 sequences, around four fifths of them found once; the top ten carry 15% to 20%. DNA and RNA were both co-extracted from 20-30 mg of bulk tissue that had not been sorted. Sequencing was done on a sample of tumor tissue from primary liver carcinoma. The source is a man aged 35-49 years with primary liver carcinoma and hepatitis B virus infection.

The V call is TRBV12-3 or TRBV12-4, the J call TRBJ1-1, with D tentatively TRBD1 (5 bases). V dropped 7 bases and J dropped 0 bases, with 12 bases sitting between them. The length of the CDR3 is 14 residues. CDR3 loop: CASILGLMNTEAFF. The CDR3 region has the DNA TGTGCCAGCATCTTGGGGCTGATGAACACTGAAGCTTTCTTT.

V usage is TRBV19 and J usage is TRBJ1-1, with TRBD1 as a possible D gene (6 bases). This CDR3 is 14 amino acids long. V was shortened by 7 bases and J by 4 bases, with 16 bases between the two germline ends. CDR1 is LNHDA, CDR2 SQIVND, per germline (reference sequence). This CDR3 reads CASNTQGRGTEAFF. In DNA form, the CDR3 reads TGTGCCAGTAACACACAGGGAAGGGGCACTGAAGCTTTCTTT. The whole variable domain, remainder taken from reference TRBV19 and TRBJ1-1, is DGGITQSPKYLFRKEGQNVTLSCEQNLNHDAMYWYRQDPGQGLRLIYYSQIVNDFQKGDIAEGYSVSREKKESFPLTVTSAQKNPTAFYLCASNTQGRGTEAFFGQGTRLTVV.

The rearrangement uses TRBV7-2 and TRBJ1-5; unclear D gene. With 5 bases removed from V and 4 bases from J, the gap between germline ends came to 18 bases. Germline V gene lookup returns CDR1 SGHTA and CDR2 FQGNSA. CDR3 length: 16 amino acids. CDR3 region: CASSLLSSFSNQPQHF. CDR3 nucleotide sequence: TGTGCCAGCAGCCTATTATCTAGTTTTAGTAATCAGCCCCAGCATTTT.

A note on this clonotype: A clone one base away is much larger, so this may be a read error. The chain has TRBV5-1 and TRBJ2-2; 7 bases line up with TRBD1. The CDR3 has 15 residues. Trimming took 1 base from V and 1 from J; bases not matched to a gene: 1. Germline V CDR1 and CDR2: SGHRS, YFSETQ. DNA of the CDR3: TGCGCCAGCAGCTTGCAGGGGGTGAACACCGGGGAGCTGTTTTTT. It is translated as CASSLQGVNTGELFF.